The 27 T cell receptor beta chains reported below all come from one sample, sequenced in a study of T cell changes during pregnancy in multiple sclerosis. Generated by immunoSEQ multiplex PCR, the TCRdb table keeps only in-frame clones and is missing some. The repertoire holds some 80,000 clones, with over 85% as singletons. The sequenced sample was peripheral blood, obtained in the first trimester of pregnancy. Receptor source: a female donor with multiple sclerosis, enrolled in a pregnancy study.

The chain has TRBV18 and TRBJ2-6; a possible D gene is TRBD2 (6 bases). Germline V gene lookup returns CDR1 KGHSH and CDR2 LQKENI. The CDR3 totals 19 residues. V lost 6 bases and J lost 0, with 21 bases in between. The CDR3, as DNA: TGTGCCAGCTCGCCCTATCGTTTAGCGGAAATCTCTGGGGCCAACGTCCTGACTTTC. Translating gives CASSPYRLAEISGANVLTF.

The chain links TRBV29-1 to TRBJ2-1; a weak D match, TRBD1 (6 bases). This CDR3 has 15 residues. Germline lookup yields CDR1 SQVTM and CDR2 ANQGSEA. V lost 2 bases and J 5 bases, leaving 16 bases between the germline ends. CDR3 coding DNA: TGCAGCGTTGAAAGGGGCGAGACAGGCAACAATGAGCAGTTCTTC. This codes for CSVERGETGNNEQFF.

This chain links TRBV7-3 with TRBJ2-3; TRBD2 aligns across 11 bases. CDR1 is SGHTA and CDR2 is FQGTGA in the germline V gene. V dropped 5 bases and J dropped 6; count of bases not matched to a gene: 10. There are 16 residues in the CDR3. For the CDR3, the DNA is TGTGCCAGCAGCGAGTCTAGCGGGAGGAAAGGGGATACGCAGTATTTT. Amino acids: CASSESSGRKGDTQYF.

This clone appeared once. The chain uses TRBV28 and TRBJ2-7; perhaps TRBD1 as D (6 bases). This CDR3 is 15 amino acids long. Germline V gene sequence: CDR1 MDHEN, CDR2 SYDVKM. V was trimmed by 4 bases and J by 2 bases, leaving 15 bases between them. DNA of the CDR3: TGTGCCAGCAGTTCCCGAAACGAGGGGGCCTACGAGCAGTACTTC. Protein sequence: CASSSRNEGAYEQYF.

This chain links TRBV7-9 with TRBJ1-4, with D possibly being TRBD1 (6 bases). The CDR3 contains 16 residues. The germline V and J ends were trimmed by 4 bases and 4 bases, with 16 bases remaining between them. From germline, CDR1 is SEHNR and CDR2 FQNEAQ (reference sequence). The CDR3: CASSSGAGAFNEKLFF. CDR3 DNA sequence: TGTGCCAGCAGCTCAGGGGCGGGGGCTTTTAATGAAAAACTGTTTTTT. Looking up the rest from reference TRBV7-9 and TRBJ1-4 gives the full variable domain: DTGVSQNPRHKITKRGQNVTFRCDPISEHNRLYWYRQTLGQGPEFLTYFQNEAQLEKSRLLSDRFSAERPKGSFSTLEIQRTEQGDSAMYLCASSSGAGAFNEKLFFGSGTQLSVL.

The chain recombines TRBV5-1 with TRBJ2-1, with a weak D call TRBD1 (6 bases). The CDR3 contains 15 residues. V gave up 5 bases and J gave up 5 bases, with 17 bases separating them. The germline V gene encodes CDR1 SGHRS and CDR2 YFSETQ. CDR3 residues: CASRPRGTMDNEQFF. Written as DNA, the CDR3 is TGCGCCAGCAGACCCAGGGGAACAATGGACAATGAGCAGTTCTTC.

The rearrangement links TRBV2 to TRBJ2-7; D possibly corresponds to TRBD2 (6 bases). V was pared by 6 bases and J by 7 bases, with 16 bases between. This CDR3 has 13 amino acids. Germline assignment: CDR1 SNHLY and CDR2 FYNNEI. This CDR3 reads CASRGDFLAEQYF. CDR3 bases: TGTGCCAGCAGGGGGGACTTCCTCGCAGAGCAGTACTTC.

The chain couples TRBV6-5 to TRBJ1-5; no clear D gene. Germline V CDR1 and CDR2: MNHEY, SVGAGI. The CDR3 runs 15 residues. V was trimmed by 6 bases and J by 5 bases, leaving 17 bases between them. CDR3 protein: CASSLAGIGDQPQHF. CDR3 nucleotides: TGTGCCAGCAGCCTAGCGGGTATAGGAGATCAGCCCCAGCATTTT.

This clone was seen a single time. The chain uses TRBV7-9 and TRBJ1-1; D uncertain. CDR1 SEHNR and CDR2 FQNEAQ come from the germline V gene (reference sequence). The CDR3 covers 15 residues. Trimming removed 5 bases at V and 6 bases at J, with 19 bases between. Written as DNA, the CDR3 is TGTGCCAGCAGCCCTGCGGGGAGCGTGTTGTCTGAAGCTTTCTTT. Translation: CASSPAGSVLSEAFF.

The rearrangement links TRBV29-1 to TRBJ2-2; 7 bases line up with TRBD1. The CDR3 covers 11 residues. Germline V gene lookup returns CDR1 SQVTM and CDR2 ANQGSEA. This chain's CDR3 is CSVQGSGELFF. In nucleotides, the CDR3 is TGCAGTGTACAGGGGTCCGGGGAGCTGTTTTTT.

The DNA for the CDR3 is TGTGCCATTGGACAGGCCCAAGAGACCCAGTACTTC. Its protein is CAIGQAQETQYF. The rearrangement joins TRBV10-3 to TRBJ2-5; 7 bases fit TRBD1. Germline V lookup: CDR1 ENHRY, CDR2 SYGVKD. The J segment lost 1 base and the V segment lost 9 bases, leaving 2 bases of the junction unmatched. This CDR3 has 12 amino acids.

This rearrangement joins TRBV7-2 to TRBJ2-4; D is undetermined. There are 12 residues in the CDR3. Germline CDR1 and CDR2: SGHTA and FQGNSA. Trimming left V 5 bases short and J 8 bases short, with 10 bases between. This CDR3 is CASSPLADIQYF. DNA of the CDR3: TGTGCCAGCAGCCCCCTGGCGGACATTCAGTACTTC.

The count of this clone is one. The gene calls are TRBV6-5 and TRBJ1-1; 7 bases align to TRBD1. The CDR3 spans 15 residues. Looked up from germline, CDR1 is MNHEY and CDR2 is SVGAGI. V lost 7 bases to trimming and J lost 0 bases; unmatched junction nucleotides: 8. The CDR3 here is CASKGGRRVNTEAFF. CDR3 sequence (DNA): TGTGCCAGCAAAGGGGGCCGTCGGGTGAACACTGAAGCTTTCTTT.

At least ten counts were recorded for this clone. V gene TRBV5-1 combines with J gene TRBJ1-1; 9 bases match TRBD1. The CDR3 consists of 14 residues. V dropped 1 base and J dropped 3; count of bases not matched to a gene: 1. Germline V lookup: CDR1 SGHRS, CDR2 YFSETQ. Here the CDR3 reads CASSLWTGDTEAFF. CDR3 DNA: TGCGCCAGCAGCTTGTGGACAGGGGACACTGAAGCTTTCTTT.

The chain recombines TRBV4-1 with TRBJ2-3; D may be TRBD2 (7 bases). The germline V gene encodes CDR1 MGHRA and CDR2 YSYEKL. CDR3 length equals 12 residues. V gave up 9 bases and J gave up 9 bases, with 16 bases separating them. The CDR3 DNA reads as TGCGCCAGTGGAGGGGGGGGTTTCACGCAGTATTTT. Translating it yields CASGGGGFTQYF.

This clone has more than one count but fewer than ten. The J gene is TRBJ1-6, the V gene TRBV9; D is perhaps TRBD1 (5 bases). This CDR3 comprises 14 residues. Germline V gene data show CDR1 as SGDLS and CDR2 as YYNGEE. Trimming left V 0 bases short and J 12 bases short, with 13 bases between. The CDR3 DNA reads TGTGCCAGCAGCGTAGCTTGGGGGGAGCGACCCCTCCACTTT. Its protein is CASSVAWGERPLHF.

CDR3 DNA: TGCGCCAGCAGCCGGGACACCTACGAGCAGTACTTC. It is translated as CASSRDTYEQYF. The genes are TRBV5-1 and TRBJ2-7; TRBD1 might be the D (6 bases). Germline assignment: CDR1 SGHRS and CDR2 YFSETQ. The V end was cut by 4 bases, the J end by 2 bases, with 7 bases between. CDR3 length: 12 residues. Using reference TRBV5-1 and TRBJ2-7 for the parts outside the CDR3, the full variable domain is KAGVTQTPRYLIKTRGQQVTLSCSPISGHRSVSWYQQTPGQGLQFLFEYFSETQRNKGNFPGRFSGRQFSNSRSEMNVSTLELGDSALYLCASSRDTYEQYFGPGTRLTVT.

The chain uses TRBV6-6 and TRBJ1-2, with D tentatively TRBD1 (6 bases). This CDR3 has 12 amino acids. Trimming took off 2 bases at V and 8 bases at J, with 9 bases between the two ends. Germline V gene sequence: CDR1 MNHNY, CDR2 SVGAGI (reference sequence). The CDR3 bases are TGTGCCAGCAGTTACGGGCAGGGGGGCTACACCTTC. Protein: CASSYGQGGYTF.

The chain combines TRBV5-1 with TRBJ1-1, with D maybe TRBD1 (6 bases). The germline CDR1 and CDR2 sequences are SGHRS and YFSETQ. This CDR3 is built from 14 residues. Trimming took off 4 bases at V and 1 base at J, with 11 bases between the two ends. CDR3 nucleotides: TGCGCCAGCAGCGCCTTGACAGGGAACACTGAAGCTTTCTTT. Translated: CASSALTGNTEAFF.

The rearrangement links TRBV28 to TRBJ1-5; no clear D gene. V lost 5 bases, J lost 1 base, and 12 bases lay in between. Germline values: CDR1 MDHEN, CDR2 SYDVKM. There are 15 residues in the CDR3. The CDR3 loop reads CASSPPHTSNQPQHF. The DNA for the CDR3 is TGTGCCAGCAGTCCACCCCACACAAGCAATCAGCCCCAGCATTTT.

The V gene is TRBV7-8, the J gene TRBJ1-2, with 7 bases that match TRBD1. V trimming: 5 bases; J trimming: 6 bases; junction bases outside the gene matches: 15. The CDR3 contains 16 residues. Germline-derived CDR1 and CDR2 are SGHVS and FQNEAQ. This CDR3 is CASSQLLTEGADGYTF. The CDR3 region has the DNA TGTGCCAGCAGCCAACTACTGACCGAGGGGGCGGATGGCTACACCTTC.

The CDR3 reads CAISRDKGNTEAFF. The CDR3 DNA reads TGTGCCATCAGTAGGGACAAGGGGAACACTGAAGCTTTCTTT. This chain links TRBV10-3 with TRBJ1-1; D is possibly TRBD1 (6 bases). Germline assignment: CDR1 ENHRY and CDR2 SYGVKD. Between the trimmed V and J ends, which lost 5 bases and 1 base, there was a span of 11 bases. The CDR3 contains 14 residues.

The CDR3 DNA reads TGTGCCAGCAGCAAACCACTGCCGCACAGCAATCAGCCCCAGCATTTT. Its protein is CASSKPLPHSNQPQHF. The chain links TRBV21-1 to TRBJ1-5. TRBV21-1 is listed as a pseudogene. The CDR3 is 16 residues long.

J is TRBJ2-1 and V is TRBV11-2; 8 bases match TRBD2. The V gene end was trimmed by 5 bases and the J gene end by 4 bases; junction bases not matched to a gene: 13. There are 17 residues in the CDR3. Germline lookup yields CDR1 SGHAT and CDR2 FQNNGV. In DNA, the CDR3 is TGTGCCAGCAGCCCCCGGGTATTAGGCGGGAGGTACAATGAGCAGTTCTTC. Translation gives CASSPRVLGGRYNEQFF.

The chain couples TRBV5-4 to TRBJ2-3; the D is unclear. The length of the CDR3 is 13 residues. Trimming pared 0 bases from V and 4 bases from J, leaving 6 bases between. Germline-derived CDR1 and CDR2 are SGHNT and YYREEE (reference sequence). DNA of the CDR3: TGTGCCAGCAGCTTGGCCCCCTCAGATACGCAGTATTTT. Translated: CASSLAPSDTQYF. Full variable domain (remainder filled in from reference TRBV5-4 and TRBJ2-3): ETGVTQSPTHLIKTRGQQVTLRCSSQSGHNTVSWYQQALGQGPQFIFQYYREEENGRGNFPPRFSGLQFPNYSSELNVNALELDDSALYLCASSLAPSDTQYFGPGTRLTVL.

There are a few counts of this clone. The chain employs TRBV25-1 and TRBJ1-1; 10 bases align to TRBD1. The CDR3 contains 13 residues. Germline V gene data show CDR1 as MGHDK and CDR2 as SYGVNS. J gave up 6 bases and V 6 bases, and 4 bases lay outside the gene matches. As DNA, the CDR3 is TGTGCCAGCAGCCTTGGACAGGGGGCTGAAGCTTTCTTT. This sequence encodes CASSLGQGAEAFF.

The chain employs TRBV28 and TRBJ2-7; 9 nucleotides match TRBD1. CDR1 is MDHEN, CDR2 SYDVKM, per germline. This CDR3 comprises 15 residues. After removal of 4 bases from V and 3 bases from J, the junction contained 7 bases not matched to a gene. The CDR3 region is CASSSGTGFFYEQYF. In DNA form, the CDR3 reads TGTGCCAGCAGTTCCGGGACAGGGTTCTTCTACGAGCAGTACTTC. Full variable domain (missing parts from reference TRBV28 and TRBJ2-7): DVKVTQSSRYLVKRTGEKVFLECVQDMDHENMFWYRQDPGLGLRLIYFSYDVKMKEKGDIPEGYSVSREKKERFSLILESASTNQTSMYLCASSSGTGFFYEQYFGPGTRLTVT.